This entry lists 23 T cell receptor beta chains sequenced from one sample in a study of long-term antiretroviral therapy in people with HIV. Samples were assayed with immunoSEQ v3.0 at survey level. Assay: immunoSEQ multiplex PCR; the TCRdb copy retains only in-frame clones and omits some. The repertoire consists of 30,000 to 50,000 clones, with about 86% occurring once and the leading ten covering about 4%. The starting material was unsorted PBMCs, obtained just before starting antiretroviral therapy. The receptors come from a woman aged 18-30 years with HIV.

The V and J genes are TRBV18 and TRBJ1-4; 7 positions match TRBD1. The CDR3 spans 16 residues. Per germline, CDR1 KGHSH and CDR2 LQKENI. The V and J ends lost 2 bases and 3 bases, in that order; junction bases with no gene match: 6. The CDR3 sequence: CASSPIRDRANEKLFF. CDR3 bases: TGTGCCAGCTCACCAATCCGGGACAGAGCTAATGAAAAACTGTTTTTT. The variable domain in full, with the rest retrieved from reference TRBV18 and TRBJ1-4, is NAGVMQNPRHLVRRRGQEARLRCSPMKGHSHVYWYRQLPEEGLKFMVYLQKENIIDESGMPKERFSAEFPKEGPSILRIQQVVRGDSAAYFCASSPIRDRANEKLFFGSGTQLSVL.

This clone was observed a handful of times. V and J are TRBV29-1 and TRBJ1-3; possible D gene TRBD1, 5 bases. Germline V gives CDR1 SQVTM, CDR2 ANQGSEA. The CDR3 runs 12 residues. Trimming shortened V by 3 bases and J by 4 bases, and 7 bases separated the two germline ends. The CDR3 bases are TGCAGCGTTGATGGGGGAGGAAACACCATATATTTT. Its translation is CSVDGGGNTIYF.

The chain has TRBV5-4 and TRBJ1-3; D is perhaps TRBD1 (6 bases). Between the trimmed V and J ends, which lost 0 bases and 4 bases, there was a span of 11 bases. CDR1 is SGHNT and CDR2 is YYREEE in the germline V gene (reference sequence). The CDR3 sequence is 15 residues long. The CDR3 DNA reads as TGTGCCAGCAGCTTGGGTCGGGGGGCGGGAAACACCATATATTTT. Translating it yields CASSLGRGAGNTIYF.

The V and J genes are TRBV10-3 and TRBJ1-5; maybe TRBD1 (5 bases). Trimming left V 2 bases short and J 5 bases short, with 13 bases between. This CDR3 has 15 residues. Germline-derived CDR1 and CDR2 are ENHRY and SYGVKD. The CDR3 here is CAISEGQGSDQPQHF. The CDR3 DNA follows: TGTGCCATCAGTGAGGGGCAGGGATCCGATCAGCCCCAGCATTTT.

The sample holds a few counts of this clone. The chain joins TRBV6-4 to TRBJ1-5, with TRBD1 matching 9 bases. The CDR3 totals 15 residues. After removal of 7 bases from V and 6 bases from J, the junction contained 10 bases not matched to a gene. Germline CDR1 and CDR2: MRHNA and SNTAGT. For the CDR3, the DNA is TGTGCCAGCATCAAACAGGGGGCGGGTAGTCAGCCCCAGCATTTT. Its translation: CASIKQGAGSQPQHF.

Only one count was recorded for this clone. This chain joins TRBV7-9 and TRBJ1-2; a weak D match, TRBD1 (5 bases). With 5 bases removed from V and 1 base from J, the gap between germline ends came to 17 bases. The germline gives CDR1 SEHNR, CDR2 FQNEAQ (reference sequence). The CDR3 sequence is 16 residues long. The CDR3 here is CASSQVSGTYNYGYTF. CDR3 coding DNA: TGTGCCAGCAGCCAGGTATCAGGGACTTATAACTATGGCTACACCTTC.

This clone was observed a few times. CDR3 sequence (DNA): TGTGCCAGCAGCCATTTTAGGGGGCATAGCAATCAGCCCCAGCATTTT. This gives the protein CASSHFRGHSNQPQHF. The chain joins TRBV27 to TRBJ1-5; 7 bases match TRBD1. In germline, CDR1 is MNHEY, CDR2 SMNVEV (reference sequence). The CDR3 is 16 amino acids. V trimming: 6 bases; J trimming: 0 bases; junction bases outside the gene matches: 8.

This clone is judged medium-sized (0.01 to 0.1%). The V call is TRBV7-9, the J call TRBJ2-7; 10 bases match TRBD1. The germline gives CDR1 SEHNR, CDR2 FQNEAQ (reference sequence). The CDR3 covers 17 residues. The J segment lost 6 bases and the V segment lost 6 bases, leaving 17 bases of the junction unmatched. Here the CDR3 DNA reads TGTGCCAGCAGGCAACCGGGACAGGGGAAGTCCAGTGGCGAGCAGTACTTC. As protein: CASRQPGQGKSSGEQYF. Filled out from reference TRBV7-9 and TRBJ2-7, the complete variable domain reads DTGVSQNPRHKITKRGQNVTFRCDPISEHNRLYWYRQTLGQGPEFLTYFQNEAQLEKSRLLSDRFSAERPKGSFSTLEIQRTEQGDSAMYLCASRQPGQGKSSGEQYFGPGTRLTVT.

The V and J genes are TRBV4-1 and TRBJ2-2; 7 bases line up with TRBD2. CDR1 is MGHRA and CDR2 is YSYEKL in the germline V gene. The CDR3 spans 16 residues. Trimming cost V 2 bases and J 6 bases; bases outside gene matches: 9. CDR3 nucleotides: TGCGCCAGCAGCCAATTTCCCGGGCTAGCGGCCGGGGAGCTGTTTTTT. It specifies CASSQFPGLAAGELFF.

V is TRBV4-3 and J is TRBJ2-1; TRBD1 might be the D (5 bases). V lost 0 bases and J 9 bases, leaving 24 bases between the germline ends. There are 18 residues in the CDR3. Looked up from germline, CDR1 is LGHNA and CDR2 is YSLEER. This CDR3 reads CASSQDALGISWGGEQFF. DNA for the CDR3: TGCGCCAGCAGCCAAGATGCGCTAGGGATTTCTTGGGGCGGTGAGCAGTTCTTC.

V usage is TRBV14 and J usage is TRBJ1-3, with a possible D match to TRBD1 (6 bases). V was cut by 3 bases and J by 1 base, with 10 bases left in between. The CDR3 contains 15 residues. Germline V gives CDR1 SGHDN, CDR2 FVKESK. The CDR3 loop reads CASSQRTGSGNTIYF. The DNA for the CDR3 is TGTGCCAGCAGCCAGAGAACAGGGTCTGGAAACACCATATATTTT.

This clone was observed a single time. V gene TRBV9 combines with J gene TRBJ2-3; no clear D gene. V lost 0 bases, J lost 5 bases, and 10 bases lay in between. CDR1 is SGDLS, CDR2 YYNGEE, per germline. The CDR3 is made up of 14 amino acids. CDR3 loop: CASSVDPSGDTQYF. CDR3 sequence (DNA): TGTGCCAGCAGCGTAGACCCCAGTGGAGATACGCAGTATTTT.

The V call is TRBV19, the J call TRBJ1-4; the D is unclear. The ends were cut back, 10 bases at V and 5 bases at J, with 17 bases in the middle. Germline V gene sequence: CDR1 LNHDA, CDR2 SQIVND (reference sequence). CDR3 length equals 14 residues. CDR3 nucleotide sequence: TGTGCCACGAGTAGGCCAGAACAGAATGAAAAACTGTTTTTT. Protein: CATSRPEQNEKLFF.

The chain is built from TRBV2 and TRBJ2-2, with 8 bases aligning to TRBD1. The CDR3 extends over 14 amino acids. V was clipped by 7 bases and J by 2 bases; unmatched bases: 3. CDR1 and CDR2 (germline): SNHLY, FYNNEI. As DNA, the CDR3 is TGTGCCAGCAAGGGACAGGCAAACACCGGGGAGCTGTTTTTT. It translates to CASKGQANTGELFF.

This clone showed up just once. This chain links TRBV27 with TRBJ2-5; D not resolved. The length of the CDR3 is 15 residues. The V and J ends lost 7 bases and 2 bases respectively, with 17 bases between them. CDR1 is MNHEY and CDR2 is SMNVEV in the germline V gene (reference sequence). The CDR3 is CASTPQMRLQETQYF. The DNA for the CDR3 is TGTGCCAGCACCCCTCAGATGCGGTTACAAGAGACCCAGTACTTC.

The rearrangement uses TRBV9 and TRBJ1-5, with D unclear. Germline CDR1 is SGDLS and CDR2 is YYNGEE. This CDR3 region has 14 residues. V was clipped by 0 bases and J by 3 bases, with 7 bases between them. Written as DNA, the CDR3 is TGTGCCAGCAGCGTAGGTGGGTACAATCAGCCCCAGCATTTT. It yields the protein CASSVGGYNQPQHF.

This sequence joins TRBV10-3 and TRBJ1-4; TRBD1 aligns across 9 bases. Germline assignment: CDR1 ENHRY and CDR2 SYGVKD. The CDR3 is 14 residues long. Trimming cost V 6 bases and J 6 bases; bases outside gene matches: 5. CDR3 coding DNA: TGTGCCATCAGCCACGACAGGGGGGATGAAAAACTGTTTTTT. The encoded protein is CAISHDRGDEKLFF.

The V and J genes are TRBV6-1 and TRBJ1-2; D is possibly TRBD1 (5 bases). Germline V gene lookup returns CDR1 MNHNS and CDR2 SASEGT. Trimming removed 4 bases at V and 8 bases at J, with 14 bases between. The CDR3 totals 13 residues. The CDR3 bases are TGTGCCAGCAGTGCGGTGGGGACGGGAGGCTACACCTTC. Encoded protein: CASSAVGTGGYTF.

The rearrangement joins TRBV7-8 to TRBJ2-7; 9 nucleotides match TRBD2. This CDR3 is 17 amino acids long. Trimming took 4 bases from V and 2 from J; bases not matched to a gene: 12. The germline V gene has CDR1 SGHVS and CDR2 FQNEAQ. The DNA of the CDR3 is TGTGCCAGCAGCTCCCTTCCCCGACTAGCGGAGACCTACGAGCAGTACTTC. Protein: CASSSLPRLAETYEQYF.

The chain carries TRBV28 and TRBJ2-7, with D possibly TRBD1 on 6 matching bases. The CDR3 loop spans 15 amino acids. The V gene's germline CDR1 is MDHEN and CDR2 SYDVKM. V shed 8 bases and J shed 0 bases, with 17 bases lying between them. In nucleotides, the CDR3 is TGTGCCAGCCATGGGGGCGCTCTGAGCTCCTACGAGCAGTACTTC. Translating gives CASHGGALSSYEQYF.

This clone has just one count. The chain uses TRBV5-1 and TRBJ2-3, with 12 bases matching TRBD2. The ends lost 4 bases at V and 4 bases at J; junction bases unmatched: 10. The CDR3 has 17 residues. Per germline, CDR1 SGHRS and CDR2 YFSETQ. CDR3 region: CASSRRTSGTGSDTQYF. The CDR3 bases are TGCGCCAGCAGCCGTCGGACTAGCGGGACGGGGTCAGATACGCAGTATTTT.

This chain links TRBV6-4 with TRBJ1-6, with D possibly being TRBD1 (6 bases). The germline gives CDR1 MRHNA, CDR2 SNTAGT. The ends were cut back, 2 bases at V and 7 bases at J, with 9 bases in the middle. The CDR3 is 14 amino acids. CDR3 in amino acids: CASSDTGTNSPLHF. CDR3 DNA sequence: TGTGCCAGCAGTGACACAGGGACGAATTCACCCCTCCACTTT.

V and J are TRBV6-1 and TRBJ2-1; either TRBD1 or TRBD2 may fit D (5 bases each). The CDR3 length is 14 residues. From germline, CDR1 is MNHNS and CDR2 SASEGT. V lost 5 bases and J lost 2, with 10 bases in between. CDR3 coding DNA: TGTGCCAGCAGTTCCGGGACGACCTACAATGAGCAGTTCTTC. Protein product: CASSSGTTYNEQFF.